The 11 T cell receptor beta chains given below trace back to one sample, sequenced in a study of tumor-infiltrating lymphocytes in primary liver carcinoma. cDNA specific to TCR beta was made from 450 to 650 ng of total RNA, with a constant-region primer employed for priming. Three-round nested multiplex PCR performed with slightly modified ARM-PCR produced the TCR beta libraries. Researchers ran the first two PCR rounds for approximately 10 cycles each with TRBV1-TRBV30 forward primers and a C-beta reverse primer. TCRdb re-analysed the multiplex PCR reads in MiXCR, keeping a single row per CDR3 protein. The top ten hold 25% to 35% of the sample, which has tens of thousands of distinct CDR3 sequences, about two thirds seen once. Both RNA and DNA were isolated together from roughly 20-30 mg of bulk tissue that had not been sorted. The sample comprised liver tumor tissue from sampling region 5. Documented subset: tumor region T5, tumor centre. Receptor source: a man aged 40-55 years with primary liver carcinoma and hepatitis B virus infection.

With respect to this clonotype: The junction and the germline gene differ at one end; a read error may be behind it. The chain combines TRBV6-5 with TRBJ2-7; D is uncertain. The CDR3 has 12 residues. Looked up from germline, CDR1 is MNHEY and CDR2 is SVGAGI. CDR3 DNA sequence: TGTGCCGGCAGTGACGGGCTGTACGAGCAGTACTTC. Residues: CAGSDGLYEQYF.

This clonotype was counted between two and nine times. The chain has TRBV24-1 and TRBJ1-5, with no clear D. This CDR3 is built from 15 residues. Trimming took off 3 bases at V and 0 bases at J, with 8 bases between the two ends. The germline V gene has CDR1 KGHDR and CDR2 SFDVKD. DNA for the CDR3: TGTGCCACCAGTGATCCCAACAGTAGCAATCAGCCCCAGCATTTT. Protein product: CATSDPNSSNQPQHF.

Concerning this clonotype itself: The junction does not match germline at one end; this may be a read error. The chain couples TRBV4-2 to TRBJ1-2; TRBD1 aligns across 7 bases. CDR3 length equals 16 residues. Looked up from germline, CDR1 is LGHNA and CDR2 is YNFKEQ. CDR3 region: CAGSQEGQGGNYGYTF. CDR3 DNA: TGTGCCGGCAGCCAAGAAGGGCAGGGGGGTAACTATGGCTACACCTTC.

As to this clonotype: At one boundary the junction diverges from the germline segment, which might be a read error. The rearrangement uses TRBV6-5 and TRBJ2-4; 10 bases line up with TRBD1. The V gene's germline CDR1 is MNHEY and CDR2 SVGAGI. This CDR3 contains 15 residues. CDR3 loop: CASGSPGQGMNIEYF. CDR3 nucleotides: TGTGCCAGCGGTTCTCCGGGACAGGGGATGAACATTGAGTACTTC.

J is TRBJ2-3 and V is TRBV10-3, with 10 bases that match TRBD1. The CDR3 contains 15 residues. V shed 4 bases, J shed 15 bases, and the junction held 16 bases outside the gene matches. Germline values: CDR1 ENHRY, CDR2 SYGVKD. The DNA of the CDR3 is TGTGCCATCAGTGGGGAGACAGGGGGCACAGATATGCAATATTTT. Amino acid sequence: CAISGETGGTDMQYF.

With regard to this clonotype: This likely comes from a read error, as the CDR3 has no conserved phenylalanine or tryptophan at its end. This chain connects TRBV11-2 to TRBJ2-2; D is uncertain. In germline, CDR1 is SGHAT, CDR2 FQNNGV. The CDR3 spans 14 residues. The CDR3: CASSLPRNTGELFL. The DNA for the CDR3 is TGTGCCAGTAGCTTACCCCGGAACACCGGGGAGCTGTTTTTA.

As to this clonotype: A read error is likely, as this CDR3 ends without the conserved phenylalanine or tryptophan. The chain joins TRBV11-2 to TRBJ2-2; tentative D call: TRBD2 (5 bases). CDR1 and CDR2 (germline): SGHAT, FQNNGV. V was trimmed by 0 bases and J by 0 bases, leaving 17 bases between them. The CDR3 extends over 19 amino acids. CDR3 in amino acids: CASSLDREGVRPNTGELFS. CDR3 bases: TGTGCCAGCAGCTTAGATAGAGAGGGAGTGCGCCCGAACACCGGGGAGCTGTTTTCT.

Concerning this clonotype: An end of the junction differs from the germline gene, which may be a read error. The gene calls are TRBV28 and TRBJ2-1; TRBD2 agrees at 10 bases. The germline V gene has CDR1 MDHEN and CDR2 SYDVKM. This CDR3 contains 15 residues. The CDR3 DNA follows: TGTGCCAGCAGCCCAACTAGCGGGAACTACAATGAGCAGATCTTC. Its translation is CASSPTSGNYNEQIF.

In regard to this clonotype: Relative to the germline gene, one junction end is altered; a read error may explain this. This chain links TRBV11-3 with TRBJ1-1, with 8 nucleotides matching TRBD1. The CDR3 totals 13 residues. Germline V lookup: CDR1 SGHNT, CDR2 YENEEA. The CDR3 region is CASSLAGGNEASF. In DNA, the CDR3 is TGTGCCAGCAGCTTAGCAGGGGGCAATGAAGCTTCATTT.

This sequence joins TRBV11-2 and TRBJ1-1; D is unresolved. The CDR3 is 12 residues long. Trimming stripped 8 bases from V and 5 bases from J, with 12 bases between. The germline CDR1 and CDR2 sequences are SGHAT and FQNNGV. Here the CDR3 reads CASDLGYTEAFF. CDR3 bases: TGTGCCAGCGACTTAGGGTATACTGAAGCTTTCTTT.

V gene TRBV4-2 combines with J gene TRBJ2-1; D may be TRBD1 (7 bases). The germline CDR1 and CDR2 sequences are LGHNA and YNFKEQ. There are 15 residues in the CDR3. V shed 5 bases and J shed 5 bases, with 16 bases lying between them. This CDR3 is CASSARPGGNNEQFF. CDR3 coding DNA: TGTGCCAGCAGCGCGCGGCCAGGGGGGAACAATGAGCAGTTCTTC.